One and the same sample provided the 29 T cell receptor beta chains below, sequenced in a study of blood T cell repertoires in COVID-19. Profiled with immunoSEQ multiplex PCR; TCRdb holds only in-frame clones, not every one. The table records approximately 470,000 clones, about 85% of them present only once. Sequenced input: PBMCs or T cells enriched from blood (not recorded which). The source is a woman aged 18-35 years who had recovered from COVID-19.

CDR3 sequence: CASSLGQGHYGYTF. In DNA form, the CDR3 reads TGTGCCAGCAGCTTGGGCCAGGGCCACTATGGCTACACCTTC. The J gene is TRBJ1-2, the V gene TRBV5-6; D may be TRBD1 (5 bases). The CDR3 totals 14 residues. The V gene lost 0 bases and the J gene lost 3 bases, with 9 bases spanning the gap. The germline V gene encodes CDR1 SGHDT and CDR2 YYEEEE.

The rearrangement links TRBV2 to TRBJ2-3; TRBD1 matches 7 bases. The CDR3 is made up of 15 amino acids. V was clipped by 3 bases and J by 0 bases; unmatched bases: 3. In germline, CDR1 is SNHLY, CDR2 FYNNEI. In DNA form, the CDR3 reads TGTGCCAGCAGTGATGACAGGGTGAGCACAGATACGCAGTATTTT. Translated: CASSDDRVSTDTQYF.

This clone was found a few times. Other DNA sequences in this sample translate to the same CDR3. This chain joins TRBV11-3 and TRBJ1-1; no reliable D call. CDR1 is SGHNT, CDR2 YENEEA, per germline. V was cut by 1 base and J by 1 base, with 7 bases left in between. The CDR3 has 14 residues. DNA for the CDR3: TGTGCCAGCAGCTTAGGGGCCGCGAACACTGAAGCTTTCTTT. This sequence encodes CASSLGAANTEAFF.

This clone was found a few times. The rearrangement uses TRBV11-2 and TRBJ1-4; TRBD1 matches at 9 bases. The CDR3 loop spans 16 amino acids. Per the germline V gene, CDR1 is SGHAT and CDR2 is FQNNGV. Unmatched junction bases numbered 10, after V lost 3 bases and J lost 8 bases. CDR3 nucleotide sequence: TGTGCCAGCAGCTTCGAAAGGACAGGGGAAGACGAAAAACTGTTTTTT. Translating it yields CASSFERTGEDEKLFF.

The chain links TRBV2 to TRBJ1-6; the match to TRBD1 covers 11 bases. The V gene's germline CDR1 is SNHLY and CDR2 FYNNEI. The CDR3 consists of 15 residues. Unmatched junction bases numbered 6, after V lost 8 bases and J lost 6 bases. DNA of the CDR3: TGTGCCAGCTCCGGGACAGGGGGTCCTAATTCACCCCTCCACTTT. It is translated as CASSGTGGPNSPLHF.

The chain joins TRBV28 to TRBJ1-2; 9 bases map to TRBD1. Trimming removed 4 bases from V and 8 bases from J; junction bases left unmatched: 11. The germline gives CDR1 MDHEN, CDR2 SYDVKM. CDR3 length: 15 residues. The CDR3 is CASSSGTGYVIGYTF. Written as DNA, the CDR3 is TGTGCCAGCAGTTCCGGGACAGGGTATGTGATAGGCTACACCTTC.

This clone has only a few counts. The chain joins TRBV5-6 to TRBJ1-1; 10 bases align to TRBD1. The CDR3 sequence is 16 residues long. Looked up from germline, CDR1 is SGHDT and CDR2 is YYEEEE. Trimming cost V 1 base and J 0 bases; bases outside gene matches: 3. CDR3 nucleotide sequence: TGTGCCAGCAGCTTGCGGGACAGGGGTTTGAACACTGAAGCTTTCTTT. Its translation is CASSLRDRGLNTEAFF. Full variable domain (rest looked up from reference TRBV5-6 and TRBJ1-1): DAGVTQSPTHLIKTRGQQVTLRCSPKSGHDTVSWYQQALGQGPQFIFQYYEEEERQRGNFPDRFSGHQFPNYSSELNVNALLLGDSALYLCASSLRDRGLNTEAFFGQGTRLTVV.

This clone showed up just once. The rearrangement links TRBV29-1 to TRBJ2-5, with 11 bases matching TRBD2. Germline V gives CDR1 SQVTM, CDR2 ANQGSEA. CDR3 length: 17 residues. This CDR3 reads CSDTLKRVAGGKETQYF. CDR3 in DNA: TGCAGTGACACCCTTAAAAGAGTAGCGGGGGGGAAAGAGACCCAGTACTTC.

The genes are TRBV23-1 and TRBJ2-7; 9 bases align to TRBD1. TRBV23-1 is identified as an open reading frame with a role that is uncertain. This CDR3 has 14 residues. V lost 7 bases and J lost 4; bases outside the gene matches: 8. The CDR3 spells CASNGQGSGYEQYF. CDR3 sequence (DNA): TGCGCCAGCAACGGACAGGGGAGTGGGTACGAGCAGTACTTC.

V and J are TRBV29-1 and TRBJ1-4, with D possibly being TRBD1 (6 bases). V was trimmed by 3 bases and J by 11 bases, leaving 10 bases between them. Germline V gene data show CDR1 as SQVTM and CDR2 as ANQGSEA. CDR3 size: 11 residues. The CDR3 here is CSVEWGQKLFF. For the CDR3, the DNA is TGCAGCGTTGAGTGGGGGCAGAAACTGTTTTTT.

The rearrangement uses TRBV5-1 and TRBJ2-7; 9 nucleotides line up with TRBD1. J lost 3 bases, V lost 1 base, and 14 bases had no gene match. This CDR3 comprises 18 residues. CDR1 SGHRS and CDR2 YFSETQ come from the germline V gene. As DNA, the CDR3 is TGCGCCAGCAGCTTGTCATACTCCGGGACAGGGTTAATCTACGAGCAGTACTTC. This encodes CASSLSYSGTGLIYEQYF.

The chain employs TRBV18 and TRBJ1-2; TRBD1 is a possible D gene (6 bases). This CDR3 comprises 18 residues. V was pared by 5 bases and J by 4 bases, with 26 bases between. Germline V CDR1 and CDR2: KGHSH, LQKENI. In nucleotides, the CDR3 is TGTGCCAGCTCATCTCTACCGGGACAACTCGCCAGAACCTATGGCTACACCTTC. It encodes CASSSLPGQLARTYGYTF.

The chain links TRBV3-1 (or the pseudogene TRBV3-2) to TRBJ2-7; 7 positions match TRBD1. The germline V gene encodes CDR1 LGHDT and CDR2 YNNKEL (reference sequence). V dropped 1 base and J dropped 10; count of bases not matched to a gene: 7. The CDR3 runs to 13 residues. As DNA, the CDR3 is TGTGCCAGCAGCCAAGCAGGGGGTGAGTACCAGTACTTC. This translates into CASSQAGGEYQYF.

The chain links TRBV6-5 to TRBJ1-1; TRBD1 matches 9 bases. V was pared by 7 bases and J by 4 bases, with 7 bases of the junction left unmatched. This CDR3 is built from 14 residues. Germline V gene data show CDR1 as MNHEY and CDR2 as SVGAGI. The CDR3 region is CASKLGQGGTEAFF. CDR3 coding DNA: TGTGCCAGCAAACTGGGACAGGGAGGCACTGAAGCTTTCTTT.

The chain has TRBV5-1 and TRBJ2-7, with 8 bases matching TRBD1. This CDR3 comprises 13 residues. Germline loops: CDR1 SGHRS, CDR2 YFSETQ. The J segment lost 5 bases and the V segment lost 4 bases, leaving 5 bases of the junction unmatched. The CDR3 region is CASSPRTGNEQYF. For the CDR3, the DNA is TGCGCCAGCAGCCCACGGACAGGGAACGAGCAGTACTTC.

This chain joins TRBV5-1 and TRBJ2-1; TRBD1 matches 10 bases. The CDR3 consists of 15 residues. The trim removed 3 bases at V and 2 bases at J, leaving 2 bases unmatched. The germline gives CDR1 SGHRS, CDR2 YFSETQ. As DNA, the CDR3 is TGCGCCAGCAGCTCCGGGACAGGGGCCTACAATGAGCAGTTCTTC. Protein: CASSSGTGAYNEQFF.

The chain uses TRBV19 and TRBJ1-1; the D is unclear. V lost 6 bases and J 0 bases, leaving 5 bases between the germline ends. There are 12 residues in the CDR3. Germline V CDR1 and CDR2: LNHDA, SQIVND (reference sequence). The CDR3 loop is CASRAVNTEAFF. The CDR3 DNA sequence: TGTGCCAGTAGGGCTGTGAACACTGAAGCTTTCTTT.

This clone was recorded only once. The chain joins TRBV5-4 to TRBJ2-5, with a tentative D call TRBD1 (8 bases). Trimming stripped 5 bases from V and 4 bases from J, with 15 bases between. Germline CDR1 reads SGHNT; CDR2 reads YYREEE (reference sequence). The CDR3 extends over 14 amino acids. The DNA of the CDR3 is TGTGCCAGCAGATCACAGGGGGGGGGAGAGACCCAGTACTTC. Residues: CASRSQGGGETQYF. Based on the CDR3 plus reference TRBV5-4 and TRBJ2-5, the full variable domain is ETGVTQSPTHLIKTRGQQVTLRCSSQSGHNTVSWYQQALGQGPQFIFQYYREEENGRGNFPPRFSGLQFPNYSSELNVNALELDDSALYLCASRSQGGGETQYFGPGTRLLVL.

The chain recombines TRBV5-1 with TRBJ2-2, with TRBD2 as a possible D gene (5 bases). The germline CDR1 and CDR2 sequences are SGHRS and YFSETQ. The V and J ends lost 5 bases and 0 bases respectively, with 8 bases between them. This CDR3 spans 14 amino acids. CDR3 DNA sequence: TGCGCCAGCAGGAGGGTCCCGAACACCGGGGAGCTGTTTTTT. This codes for CASRRVPNTGELFF.

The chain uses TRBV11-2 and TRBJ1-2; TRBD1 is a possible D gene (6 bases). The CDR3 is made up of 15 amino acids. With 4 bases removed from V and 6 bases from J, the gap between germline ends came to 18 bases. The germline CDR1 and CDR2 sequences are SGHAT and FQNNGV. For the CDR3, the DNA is TGTGCCAGCAGCTCTTACGGGACAAGGGCACATGGCTACACCTTC. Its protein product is CASSSYGTRAHGYTF.

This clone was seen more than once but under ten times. CDR3 residues: CASSPYGTSGQETQYF. The CDR3 region has the DNA TGTGCCAGCAGCCCCTACGGGACTAGCGGCCAAGAGACCCAGTACTTC. V gene TRBV2 combines with J gene TRBJ2-5, with 11 bases aligning to TRBD2. Germline V gene sequence: CDR1 SNHLY, CDR2 FYNNEI. The trim removed 6 bases at V and 1 base at J, leaving 7 bases unmatched. The CDR3 is 16 residues long.

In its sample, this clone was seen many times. The CDR3 bases are TGTGCCAGCAGTGATGCGTCAGGGGGGCCCGGGGAGCTGTTTTTT. This gives the protein CASSDASGGPGELFF. The genes are TRBV2 and TRBJ2-2; D might be TRBD1 (7 bases). Looked up from germline, CDR1 is SNHLY and CDR2 is FYNNEI. Deletions cut 3 bases from V and 6 bases from J, with 14 bases between. The CDR3 covers 15 residues. The complete variable domain, with remaining parts taken from reference TRBV2 and TRBJ2-2, reads EPEVTQTPSHQVTQMGQEVILRCVPISNHLYFYWYRQILGQKVEFLVSFYNNEISEKSEIFDDQFSVERPDGSNFTLKIRSTKLEDSAMYFCASSDASGGPGELFFGEGSRLTVL.

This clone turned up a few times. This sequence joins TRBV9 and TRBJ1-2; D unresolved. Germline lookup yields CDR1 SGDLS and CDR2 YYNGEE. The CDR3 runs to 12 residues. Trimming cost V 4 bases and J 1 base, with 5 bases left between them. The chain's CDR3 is CASSLSNYGYTF. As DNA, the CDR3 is TGTGCCAGCAGCCTCAGTAACTATGGCTACACCTTC. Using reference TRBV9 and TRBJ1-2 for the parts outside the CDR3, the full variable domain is DSGVTQTPKHLITATGQRVTLRCSPRSGDLSVYWYQQSLDQGLQFLIQYYNGEERAKGNILERFSAQQFPDLHSELNLSSLELGDSALYFCASSLSNYGYTFGSGTRLTVV.

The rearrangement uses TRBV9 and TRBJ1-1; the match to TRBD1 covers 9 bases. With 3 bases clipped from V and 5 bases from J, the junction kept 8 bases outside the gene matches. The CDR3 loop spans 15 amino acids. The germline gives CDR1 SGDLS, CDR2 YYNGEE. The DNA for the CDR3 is TGTGCCAGCAGCGCGGACAGGGGCGAGGTTACTGAAGCTTTCTTT. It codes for CASSADRGEVTEAFF.

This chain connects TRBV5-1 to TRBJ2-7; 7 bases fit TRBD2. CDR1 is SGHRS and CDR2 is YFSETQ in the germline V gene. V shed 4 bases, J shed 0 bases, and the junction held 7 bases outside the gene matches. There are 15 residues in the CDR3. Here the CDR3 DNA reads TGCGCCAGCAGCCTGTTAGCGGGTCCCTCCTACGAGCAGTACTTC. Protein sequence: CASSLLAGPSYEQYF.

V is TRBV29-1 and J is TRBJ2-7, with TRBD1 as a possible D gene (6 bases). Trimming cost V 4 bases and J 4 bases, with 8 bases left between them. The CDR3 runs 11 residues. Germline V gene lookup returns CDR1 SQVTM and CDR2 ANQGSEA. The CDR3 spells CSVVGQYEQYF. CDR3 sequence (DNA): TGCAGCGTTGTAGGACAGTACGAGCAGTACTTC.

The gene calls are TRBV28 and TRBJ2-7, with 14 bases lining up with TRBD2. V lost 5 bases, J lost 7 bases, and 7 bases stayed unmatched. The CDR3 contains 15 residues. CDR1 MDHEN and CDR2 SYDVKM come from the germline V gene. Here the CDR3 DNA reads TGTGCCAGCAGTCCCGGGACTAGCGGGGGACGAGAGCAGTACTTC. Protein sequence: CASSPGTSGGREQYF.

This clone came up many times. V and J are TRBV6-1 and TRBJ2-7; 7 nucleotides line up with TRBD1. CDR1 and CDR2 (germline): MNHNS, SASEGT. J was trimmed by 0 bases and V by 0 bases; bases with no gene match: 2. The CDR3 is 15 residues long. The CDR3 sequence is CASSEAGDSSYEQYF. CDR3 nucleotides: TGTGCCAGCAGTGAAGCGGGGGACAGCTCCTACGAGCAGTACTTC.

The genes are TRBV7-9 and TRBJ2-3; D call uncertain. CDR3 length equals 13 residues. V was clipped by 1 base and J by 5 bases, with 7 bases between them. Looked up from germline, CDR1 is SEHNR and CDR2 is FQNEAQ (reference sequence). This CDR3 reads CASSLGLRDTQYF. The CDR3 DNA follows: TGTGCCAGCAGCTTAGGTCTGCGAGATACGCAGTATTTT.